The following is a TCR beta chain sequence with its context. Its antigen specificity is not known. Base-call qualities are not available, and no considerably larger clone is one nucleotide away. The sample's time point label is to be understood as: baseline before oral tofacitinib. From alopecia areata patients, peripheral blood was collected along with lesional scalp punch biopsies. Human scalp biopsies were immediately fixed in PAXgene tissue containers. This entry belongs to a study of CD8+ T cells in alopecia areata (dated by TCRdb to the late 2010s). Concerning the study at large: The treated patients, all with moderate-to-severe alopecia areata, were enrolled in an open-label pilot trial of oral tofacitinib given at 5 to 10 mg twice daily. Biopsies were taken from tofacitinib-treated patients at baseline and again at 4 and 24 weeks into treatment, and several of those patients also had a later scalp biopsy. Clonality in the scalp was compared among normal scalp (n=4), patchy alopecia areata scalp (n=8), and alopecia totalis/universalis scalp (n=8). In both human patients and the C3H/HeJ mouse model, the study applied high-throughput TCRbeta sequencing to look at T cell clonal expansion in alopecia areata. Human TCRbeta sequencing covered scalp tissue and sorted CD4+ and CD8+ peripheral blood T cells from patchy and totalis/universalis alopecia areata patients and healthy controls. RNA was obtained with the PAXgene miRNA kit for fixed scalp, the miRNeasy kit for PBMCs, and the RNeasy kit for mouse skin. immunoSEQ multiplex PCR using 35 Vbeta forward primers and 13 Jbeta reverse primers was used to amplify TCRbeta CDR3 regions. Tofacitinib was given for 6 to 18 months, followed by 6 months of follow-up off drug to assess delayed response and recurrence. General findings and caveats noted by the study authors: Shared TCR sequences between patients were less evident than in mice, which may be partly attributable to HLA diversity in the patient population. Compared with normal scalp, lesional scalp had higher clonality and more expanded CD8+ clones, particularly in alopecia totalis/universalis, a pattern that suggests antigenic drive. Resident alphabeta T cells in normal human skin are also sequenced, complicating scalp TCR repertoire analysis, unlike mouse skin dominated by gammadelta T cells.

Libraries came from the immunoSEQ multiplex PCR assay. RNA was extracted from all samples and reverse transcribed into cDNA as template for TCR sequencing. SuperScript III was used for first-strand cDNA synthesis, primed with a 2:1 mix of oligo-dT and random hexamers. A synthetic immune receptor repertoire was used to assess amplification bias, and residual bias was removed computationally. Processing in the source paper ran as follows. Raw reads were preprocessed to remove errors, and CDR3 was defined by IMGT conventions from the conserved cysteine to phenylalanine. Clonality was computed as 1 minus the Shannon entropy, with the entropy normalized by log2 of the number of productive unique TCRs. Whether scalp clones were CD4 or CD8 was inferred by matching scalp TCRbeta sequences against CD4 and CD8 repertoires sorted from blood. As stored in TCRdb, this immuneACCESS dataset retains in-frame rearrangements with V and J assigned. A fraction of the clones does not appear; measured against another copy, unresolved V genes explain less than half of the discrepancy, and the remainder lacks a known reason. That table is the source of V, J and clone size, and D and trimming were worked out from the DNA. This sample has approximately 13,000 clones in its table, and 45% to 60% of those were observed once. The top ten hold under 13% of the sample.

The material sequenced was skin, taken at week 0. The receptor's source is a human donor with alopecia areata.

The DNA is as follows: TGCAGCGTTCAAGGGAACAACTATGGCTACACCTTC. It is translated as CSVQGNNYGYTF. The V and J genes are TRBV29-1 and TRBJ1-2; too little of a D gene remains to name it. V is clipped by 5 bases and J by 2 bases, and the sequence between their germline boundaries is 9 bases long. Taken from the germline V gene, the CDR1 and CDR2 loops are SQVTM and ANQGSEA. From the cysteine through the phenylalanine, the CDR3 covers 12 amino acids. This entry keeps only the CDR3 DNA: 36 bases, framed from base 1.